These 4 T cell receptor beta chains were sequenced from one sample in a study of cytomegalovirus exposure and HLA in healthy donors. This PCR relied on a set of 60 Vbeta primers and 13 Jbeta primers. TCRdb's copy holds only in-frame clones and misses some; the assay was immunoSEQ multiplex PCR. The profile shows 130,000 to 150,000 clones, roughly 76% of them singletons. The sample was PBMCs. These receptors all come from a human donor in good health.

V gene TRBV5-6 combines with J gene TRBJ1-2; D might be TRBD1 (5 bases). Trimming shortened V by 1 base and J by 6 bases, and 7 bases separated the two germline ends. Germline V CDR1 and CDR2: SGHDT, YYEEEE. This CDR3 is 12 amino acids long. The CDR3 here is CASSLSRDGYTF. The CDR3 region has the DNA TGTGCCAGCAGCTTGAGCAGGGATGGCTACACCTTC.

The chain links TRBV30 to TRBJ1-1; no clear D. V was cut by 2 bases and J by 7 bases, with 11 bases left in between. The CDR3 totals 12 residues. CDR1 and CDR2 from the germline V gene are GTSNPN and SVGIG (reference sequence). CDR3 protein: CAWSFTRSEAFF. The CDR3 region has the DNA TGTGCCTGGAGTTTCACAAGGAGTGAAGCTTTCTTT.

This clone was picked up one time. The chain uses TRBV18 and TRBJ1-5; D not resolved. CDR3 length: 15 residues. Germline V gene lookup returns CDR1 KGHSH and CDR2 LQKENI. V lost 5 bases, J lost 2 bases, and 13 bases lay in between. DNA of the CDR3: TGTGCCAGCTCAGGAGGTGGCGAGGGCAATCAGCCCCAGCATTTT. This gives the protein CASSGGGEGNQPQHF.

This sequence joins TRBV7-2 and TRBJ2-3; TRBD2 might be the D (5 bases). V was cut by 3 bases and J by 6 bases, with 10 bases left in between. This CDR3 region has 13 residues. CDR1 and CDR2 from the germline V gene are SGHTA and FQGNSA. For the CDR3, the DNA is TGTGCCAGCAGCTTGCGTAGGGAGGATACGCAGTATTTT. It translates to CASSLRREDTQYF.